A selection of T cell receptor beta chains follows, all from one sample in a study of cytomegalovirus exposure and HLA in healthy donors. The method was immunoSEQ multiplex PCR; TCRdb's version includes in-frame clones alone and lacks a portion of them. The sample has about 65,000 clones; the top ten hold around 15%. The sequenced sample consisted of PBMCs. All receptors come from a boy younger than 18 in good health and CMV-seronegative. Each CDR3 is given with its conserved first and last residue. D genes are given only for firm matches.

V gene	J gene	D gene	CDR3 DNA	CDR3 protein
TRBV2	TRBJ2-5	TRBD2	TGTGCCAGCAGTGAATTTGGTAGCGGGGGGCCTCAAGAGACCCAGTACTTC	CASSEFGSGGPQETQYF
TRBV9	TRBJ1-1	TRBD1	TGTGCCAGCATCGGGGTCAGGACAGGGCGAAGTGAAAAACCCCCCCCCACTGAAGCTTTCTTT	CASIGVRTGRSEKPPPTEAFF
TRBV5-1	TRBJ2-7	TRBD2	TGCGCCAGCAGCTTGGGGGGACTAGCTTCGATGAACGAGCAGTACTTC	CASSLGGLASMNEQYF
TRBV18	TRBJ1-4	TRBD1	TGTGCCAGCTCACCGGACAGGGGAAAACTGTTTTTT	CASSPDRGKLFF
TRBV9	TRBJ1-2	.	TGTGCCAGCAGCCCCTCCTCGGGGTGGAGGGCCAACTATGGCTACACCTTC	CASSPSSGWRANYGYTF
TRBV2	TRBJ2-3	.	TGTGCCAGCAGTACGACTAGGGGGGGAGGTACGCAGTATTTT	CASSTTRGGGTQYF
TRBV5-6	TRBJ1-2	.	TGTGCCAGCAGCGCCGCAGGGGACGCGATGGGCTACACCTTC	CASSAAGDAMGYTF
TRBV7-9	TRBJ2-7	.	TGTGCCAGCAGCTTACGGCGGAACGAGCAGTACTTC	CASSLRRNEQYF
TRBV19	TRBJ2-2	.	TGTGCCAGTAGTGCTAGAGGACAAACTTTAAACACCGGGGAGCTGTTTTTT	CASSARGQTLNTGELFF
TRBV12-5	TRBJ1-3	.	TGTGCTAGTGGTTTGTGGCAGGTCTCTGGAAACACCATATATTTT	CASGLWQVSGNTIYF
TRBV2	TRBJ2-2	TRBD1	TGTGCCAGCAGTGCGGACAGGGGGGACGCCGGGGAGCTGTTTTTT	CASSADRGDAGELFF
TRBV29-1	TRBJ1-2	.	TGCAGCGCCGTAGACTCACCCTACTACACCTTC	CSAVDSPYYTF
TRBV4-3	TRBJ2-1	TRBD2	TGCGCCAGCAGCCAAGCCCTCGGCGCTAGCGGGAGGTGGTCCTACAATGAGCAGTTCTTC	CASSQALGASGRWSYNEQFF
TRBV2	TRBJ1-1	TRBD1	TGTGCCATTTCGACAGGGGTTTCGAACACTGAAGCTTTCTTT	CAISTGVSNTEAFF
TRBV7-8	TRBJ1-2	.	TGTGCCAGCAGCGTGGACACCTATGGCTACACCTTC	CASSVDTYGYTF
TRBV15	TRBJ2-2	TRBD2	TGTGCCACCAGCAGACAACTAGCGGGAGGTACCGGGGAGCTGTTTTTT	CATSRQLAGGTGELFF
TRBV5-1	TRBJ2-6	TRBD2	TGCGCCAGCAGCTTGGCCATGGGGCGGGGGATATCTGGGGCCAACGTCCTGACTTTC	CASSLAMGRGISGANVLTF
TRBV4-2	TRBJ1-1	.	TGTGCCAGCAGCCAAGGATTATACTTGAACACTGAAGCTTTCTTT	CASSQGLYLNTEAFF
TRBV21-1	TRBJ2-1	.	TGTGCCAGCAGCAAAGTCGGGGTACCCCACAATGAGCAGTTCTTC	CASSKVGVPHNEQFF
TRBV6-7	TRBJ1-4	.	TGTGCCAGCAGTGCCTGGCGGCCTAATCCAGAGGGTAATGAAAAACTGTTTTTT	CASSAWRPNPEGNEKLFF
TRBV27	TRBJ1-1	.	TGTGCCAGCAGTTTAAGGGGGACTGAAGCTTTCTTT	CASSLRGTEAFF
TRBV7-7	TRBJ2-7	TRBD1	TGTGCCAGCAGTTTGGGACAGGGGGTCGGAGGCGAGCAGTACTTC	CASSLGQGVGGEQYF
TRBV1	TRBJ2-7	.	TGCACCAGCAGCCAAGAGTCCCTAGCGGGACCAATCTTCTACGAGCAGTACTTC	CTSSQESLAGPIFYEQYF
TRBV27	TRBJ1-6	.	TGTGCCAGCATGGAGAGGAATAATTCACCCCTCCACTTT	CASMERNNSPLHF
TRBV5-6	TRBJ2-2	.	TGTGCCAGCAGCCATGCTACAGGGCTACACGCCGGGGAGCTGTTTTTT	CASSHATGLHAGELFF
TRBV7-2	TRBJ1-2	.	TGTGCCAGCAGCATCTATATTAACTATGGCTACACCTTC	CASSIYINYGYTF
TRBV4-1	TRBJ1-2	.	TGCGCCAGCAGCCAAGATCGAGGGGGATACTATGGCTACACCTTC	CASSQDRGGYYGYTF
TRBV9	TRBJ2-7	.	TGTGCCAGCAGTGATCCGGGACATACGTCCCACGAGCAGTACTTC	CASSDPGHTSHEQYF
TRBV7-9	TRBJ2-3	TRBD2	TGTGCCAGCAGCTTAGCGACTAGCGGGCCTAGCACAGATACGCAGTATTTT	CASSLATSGPSTDTQYF
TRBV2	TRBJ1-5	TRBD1	TGTGCCAGCAGTGGGACAGGGGGCAATCAGCCCCAGCATTTT	CASSGTGGNQPQHF
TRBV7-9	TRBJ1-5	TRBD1	TGTGCCAGCAGCCCCTTCCGAGGGGGCGGAGATCAGCCCCAGCATTTT	CASSPFRGGGDQPQHF